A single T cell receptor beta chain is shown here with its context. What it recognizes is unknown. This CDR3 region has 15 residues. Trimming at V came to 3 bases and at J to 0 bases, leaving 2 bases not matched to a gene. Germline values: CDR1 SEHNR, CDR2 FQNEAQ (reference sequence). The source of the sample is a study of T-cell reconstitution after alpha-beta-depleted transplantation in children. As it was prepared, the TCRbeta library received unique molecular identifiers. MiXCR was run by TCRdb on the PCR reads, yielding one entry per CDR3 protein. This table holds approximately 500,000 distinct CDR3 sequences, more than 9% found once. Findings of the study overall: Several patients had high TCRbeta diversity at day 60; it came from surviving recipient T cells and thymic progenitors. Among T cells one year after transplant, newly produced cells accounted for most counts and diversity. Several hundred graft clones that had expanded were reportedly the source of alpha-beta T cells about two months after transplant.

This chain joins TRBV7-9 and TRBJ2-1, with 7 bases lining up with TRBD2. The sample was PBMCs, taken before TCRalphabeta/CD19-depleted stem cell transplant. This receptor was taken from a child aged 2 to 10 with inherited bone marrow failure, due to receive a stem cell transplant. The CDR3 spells CASSLGTISYNEQFF. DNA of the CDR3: TGTGCCAGCAGCTTGGGGACTATCTCCTACAATGAGCAGTTCTTC.